The clone carrying this TCR beta chain was counted ten times or more. This entry belongs to a study of T cells in Graves' hyperthyroidism and ophthalmopathy. On the study more broadly: Peripheral blood collection took place at initial diagnosis, before any treatment.

Amplification yielded TCR beta CDR3 regions, with RNA transcripts as the source. With the HTBI primer set, the TCR CDR3 went through a first round of RT-PCR. MiXCR, applied by TCRdb to the multiplex PCR reads, yields one record per CDR3 protein. The sample lists 700,000 or so distinct CDR3 sequences, over 15% occurring once. Per germline, CDR1 SGHRS and CDR2 YFSETQ. The CDR3 consists of 15 residues. After removal of 1 base from V and 0 bases from J, the junction contained 2 bases not matched to a gene. Material: blood. This sequence joins TRBV5-1 and TRBJ2-3, with TRBD1 matching 7 bases. The receptor was derived from a man aged 18-30 years with Graves' hyperthyroidism. The CDR3 DNA sequence: TGCGCCAGCAGCTTGACGACAGGGAGCACAGATACGCAGTATTTT. Its protein product is CASSLTTGSTDTQYF.